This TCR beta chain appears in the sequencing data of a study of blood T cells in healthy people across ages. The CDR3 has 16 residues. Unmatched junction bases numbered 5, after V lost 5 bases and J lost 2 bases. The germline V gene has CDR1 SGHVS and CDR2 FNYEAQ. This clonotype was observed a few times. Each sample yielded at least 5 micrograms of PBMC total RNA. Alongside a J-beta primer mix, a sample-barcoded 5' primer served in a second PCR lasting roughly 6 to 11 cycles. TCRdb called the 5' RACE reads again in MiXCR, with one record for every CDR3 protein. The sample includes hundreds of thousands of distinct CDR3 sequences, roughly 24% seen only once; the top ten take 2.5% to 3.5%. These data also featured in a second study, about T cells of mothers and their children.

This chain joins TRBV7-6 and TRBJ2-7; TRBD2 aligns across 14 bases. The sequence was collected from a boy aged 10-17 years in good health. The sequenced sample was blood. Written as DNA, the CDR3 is TGTGCCAGCAGCCCAGGGACTAGCGGGGGAACCTACGAGCAGTACTTC. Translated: CASSPGTSGGTYEQYF. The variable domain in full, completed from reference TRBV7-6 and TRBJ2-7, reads GAGVSQSPRYKVTKRGQDVALRCDPISGHVSLYWYRQALGQGPEFLTYFNYEAQQDKSGLPNDRFSAERPEGSISTLTIQRTEQRDSAMYRCASSPGTSGGTYEQYFGPGTRLTVT.